The T cell receptor beta chain described here comes from a study of long-term antiretroviral therapy in people with HIV. About the research overall: Earliest sampling preceded the 2015 immediate-ART recommendation by about a decade. Whole-study results and caveats: It was not possible to obtain data on ART adherence, viral resistance or therapy changes.

Two or more post-ART PBMC samples, plus at least one pre-ART sample, were available for each donor. The table lists this clone with a count of one. Its antigen is still unknown. A v3.0 immunoSEQ assay was performed at survey level. The data were produced by immunoSEQ multiplex PCR, yet TCRdb's version contains in-frame clones alone and is incomplete. The sample records 20,000 to 25,000 clones, 81% being singletons. The CDR3 has 12 residues. From germline, CDR1 is SQVTM and CDR2 ANQGSEA. V lost 5 bases and J 10 bases, leaving 15 bases between the germline ends. This TCR was sampled from a middle-aged man with HIV. This chain uses TRBV29-1 with TRBJ2-1; D unresolved. Material: unsorted PBMCs, obtained 0.1 years before starting antiretroviral therapy. Written as DNA, the CDR3 is TGCAGCGTTCCGGGCCCCCGCAGGGAGCAGTTCTTC. Residues: CSVPGPRREQFF.